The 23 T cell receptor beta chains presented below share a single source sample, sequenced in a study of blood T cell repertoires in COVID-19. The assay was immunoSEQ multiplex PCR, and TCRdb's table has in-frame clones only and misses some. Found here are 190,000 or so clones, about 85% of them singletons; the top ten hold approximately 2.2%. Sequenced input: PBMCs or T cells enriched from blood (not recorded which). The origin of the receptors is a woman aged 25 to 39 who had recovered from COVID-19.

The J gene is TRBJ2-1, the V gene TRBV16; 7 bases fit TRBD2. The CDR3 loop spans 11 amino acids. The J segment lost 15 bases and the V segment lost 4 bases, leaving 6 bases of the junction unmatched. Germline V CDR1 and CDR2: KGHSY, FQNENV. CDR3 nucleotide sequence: TGTGCCAGCAGCCTGACTAGCAATTGGTTCTTC. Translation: CASSLTSNWFF.

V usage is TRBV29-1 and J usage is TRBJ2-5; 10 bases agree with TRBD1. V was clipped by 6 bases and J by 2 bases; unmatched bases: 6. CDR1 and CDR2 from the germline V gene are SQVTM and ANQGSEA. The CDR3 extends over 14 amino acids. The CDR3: CSVDRGLGQETQYF. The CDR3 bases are TGCAGCGTAGACAGGGGGCTAGGGCAAGAGACCCAGTACTTC.

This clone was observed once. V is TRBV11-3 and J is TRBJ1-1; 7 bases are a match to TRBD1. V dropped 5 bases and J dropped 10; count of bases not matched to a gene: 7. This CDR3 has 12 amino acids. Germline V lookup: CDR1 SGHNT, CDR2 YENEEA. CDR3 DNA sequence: TGTGCCAGCAGCCCGTGGACAGGACCAGCTTTCTTT. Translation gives CASSPWTGPAFF.

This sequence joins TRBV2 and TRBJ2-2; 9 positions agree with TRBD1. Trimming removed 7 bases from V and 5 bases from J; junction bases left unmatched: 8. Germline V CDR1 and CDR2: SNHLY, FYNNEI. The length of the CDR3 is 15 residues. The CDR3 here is CASNTDRGLTGELFF. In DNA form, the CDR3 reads TGTGCCAGCAACACGGACAGGGGTTTAACCGGGGAGCTGTTTTTT.

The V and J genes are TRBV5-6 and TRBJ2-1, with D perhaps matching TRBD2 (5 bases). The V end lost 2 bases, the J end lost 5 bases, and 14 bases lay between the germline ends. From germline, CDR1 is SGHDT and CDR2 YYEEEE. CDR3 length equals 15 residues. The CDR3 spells CASSFVSGRDNEQFF. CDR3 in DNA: TGTGCCAGCAGCTTTGTCAGCGGCAGAGACAATGAGCAGTTCTTC.

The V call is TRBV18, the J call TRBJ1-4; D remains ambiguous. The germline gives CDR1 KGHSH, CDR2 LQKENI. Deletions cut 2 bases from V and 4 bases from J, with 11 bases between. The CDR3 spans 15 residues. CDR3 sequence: CASSPMRRFNEKLFF. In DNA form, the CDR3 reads TGTGCCAGCTCACCAATGCGGCGGTTTAATGAAAAACTGTTTTTT.

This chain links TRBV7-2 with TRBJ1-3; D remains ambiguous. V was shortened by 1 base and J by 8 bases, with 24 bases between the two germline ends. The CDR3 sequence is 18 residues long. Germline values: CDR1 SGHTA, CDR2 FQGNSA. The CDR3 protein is CASSLGGSQAQQGDTIYF. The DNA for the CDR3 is TGTGCCAGCAGCTTAGGAGGCTCCCAAGCCCAACAAGGAGACACCATATATTTT.

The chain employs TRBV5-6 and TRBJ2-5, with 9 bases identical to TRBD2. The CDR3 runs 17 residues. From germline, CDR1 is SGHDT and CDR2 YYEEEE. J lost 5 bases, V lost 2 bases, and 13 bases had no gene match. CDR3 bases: TGTGCCAGCAGCTTCTTTTCACTTAGCGGGGGATACGAGACCCAGTACTTC. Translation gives CASSFFSLSGGYETQYF.

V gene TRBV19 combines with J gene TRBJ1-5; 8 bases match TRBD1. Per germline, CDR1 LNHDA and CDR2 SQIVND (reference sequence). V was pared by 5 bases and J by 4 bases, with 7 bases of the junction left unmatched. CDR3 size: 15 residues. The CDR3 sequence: CASSARDRRNQPQHF. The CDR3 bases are TGTGCCAGTAGTGCCCGGGACAGGCGGAATCAGCCCCAGCATTTT. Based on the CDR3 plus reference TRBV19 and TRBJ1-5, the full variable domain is DGGITQSPKYLFRKEGQNVTLSCEQNLNHDAMYWYRQDPGQGLRLIYYSQIVNDFQKGDIAEGYSVSREKKESFPLTVTSAQKNPTAFYLCASSARDRRNQPQHFGDGTRLSIL.

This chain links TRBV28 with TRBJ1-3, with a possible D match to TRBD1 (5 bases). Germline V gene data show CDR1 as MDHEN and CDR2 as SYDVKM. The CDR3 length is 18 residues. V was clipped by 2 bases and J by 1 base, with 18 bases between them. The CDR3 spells CASSLVLWGLRSGNTIYF. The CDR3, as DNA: TGTGCCAGCAGTTTAGTGTTGTGGGGACTAAGGTCTGGAAACACCATATATTTT.

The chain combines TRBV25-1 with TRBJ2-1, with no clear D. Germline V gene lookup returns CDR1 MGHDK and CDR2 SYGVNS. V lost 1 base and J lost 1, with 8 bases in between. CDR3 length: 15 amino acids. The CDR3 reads CASSESIASYNEQFF. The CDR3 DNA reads TGTGCCAGCAGTGAATCCATAGCTTCCTACAATGAGCAGTTCTTC.

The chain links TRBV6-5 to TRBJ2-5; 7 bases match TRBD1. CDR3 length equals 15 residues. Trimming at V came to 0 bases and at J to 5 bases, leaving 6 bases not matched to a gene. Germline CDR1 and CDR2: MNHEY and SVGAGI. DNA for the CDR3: TGTGCCAGCAGTTACTCGAGGGTCAGGGGGGAGACCCAGTACTTC. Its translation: CASSYSRVRGETQYF.

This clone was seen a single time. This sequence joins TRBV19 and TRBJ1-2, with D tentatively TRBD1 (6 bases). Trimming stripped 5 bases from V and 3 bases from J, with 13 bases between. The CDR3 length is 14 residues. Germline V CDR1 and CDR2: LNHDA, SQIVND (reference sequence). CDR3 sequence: CASSPRTVYYGYTF. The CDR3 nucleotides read TGTGCCAGTAGTCCTCGGACAGTGTACTATGGCTACACCTTC. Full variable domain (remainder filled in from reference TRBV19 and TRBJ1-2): DGGITQSPKYLFRKEGQNVTLSCEQNLNHDAMYWYRQDPGQGLRLIYYSQIVNDFQKGDIAEGYSVSREKKESFPLTVTSAQKNPTAFYLCASSPRTVYYGYTFGSGTRLTVV.

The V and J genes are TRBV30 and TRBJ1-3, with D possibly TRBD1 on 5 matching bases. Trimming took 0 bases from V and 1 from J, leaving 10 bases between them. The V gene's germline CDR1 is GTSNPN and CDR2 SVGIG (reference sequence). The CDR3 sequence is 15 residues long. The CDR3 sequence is CAWSVKGRSGNTIYF. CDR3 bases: TGTGCCTGGAGTGTAAAGGGGCGATCTGGAAACACCATATATTTT.

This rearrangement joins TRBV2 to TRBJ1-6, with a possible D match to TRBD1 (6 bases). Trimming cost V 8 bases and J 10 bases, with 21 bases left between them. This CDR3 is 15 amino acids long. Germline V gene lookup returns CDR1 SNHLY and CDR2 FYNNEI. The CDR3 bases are TGTGCCAGCCGCACAGGGTTGTATGCTGGGTCACCCCTCCACTTT. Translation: CASRTGLYAGSPLHF.

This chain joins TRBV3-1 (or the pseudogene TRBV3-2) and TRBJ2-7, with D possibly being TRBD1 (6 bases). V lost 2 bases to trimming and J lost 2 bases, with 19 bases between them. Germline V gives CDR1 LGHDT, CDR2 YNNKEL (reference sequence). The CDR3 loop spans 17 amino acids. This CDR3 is CASSQMRQGSLTYEQYF. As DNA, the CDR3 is TGTGCCAGCAGCCAAATGCGGCAGGGGAGTCTGACCTACGAGCAGTACTTC.

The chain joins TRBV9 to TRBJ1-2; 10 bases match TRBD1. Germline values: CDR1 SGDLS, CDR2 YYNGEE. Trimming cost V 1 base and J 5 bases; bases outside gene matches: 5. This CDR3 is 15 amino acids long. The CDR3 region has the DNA TGTGCCAGCAGCGTAACCGGGACAGGGGTATATGGCTACACCTTC. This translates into CASSVTGTGVYGYTF.

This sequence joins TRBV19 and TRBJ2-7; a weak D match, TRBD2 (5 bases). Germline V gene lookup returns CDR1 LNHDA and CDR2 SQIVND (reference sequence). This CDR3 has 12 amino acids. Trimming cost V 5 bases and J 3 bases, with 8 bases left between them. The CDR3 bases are TGTGCCAGTAGTGCCGGGATCTACGAGCAGTACTTC. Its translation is CASSAGIYEQYF.

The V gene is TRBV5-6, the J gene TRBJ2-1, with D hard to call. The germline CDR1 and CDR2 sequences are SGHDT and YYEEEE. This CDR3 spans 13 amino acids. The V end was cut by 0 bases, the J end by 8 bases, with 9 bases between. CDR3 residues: CASSLAPVDEQFF. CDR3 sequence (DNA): TGTGCCAGCAGCTTGGCCCCGGTAGATGAGCAGTTCTTC.

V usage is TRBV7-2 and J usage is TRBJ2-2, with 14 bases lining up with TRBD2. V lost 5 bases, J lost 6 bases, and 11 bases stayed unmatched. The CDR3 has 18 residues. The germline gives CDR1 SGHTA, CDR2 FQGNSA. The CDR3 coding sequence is TGTGCCAGCAGCCCGGGACTAGCGGGAGAGATGGTGGCCGGGGAGCTGTTTTTT. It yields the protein CASSPGLAGEMVAGELFF.

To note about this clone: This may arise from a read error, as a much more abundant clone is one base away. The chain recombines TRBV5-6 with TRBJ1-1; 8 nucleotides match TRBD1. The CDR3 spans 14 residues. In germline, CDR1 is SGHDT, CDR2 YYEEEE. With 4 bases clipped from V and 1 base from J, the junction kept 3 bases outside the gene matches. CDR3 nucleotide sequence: TGTGCCAGCAGCACGGGACAGGCGAACACTGAAGCTTTCTTT. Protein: CASSTGQANTEAFF.

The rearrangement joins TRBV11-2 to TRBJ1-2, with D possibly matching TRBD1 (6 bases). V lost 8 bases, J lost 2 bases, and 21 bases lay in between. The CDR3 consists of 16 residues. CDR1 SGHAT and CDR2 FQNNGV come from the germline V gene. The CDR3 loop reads CASRGYRVSENYGYTF. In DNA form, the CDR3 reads TGTGCCAGCCGGGGATACAGGGTTTCAGAAAACTATGGCTACACCTTC.

CDR3 nucleotides: TGTGCCACCAGTGAGCTGACTAGCGGGAGGGCGGACTACAATGAGCAGTTCTTC. Translated, it gives CATSELTSGRADYNEQFF. This chain joins TRBV24-1 and TRBJ2-1, with TRBD2 identical over 14 bases. CDR1 is KGHDR, CDR2 SFDVKD, per germline. With V trimmed by 4 bases and J by 3 bases, 7 bases remained unmatched. The CDR3 is 18 amino acids.